This TCR beta chain was identified during a study of blood T cell repertoires in COVID-19 (dated by TCRdb to 2018 to 2021). Study-level background: Samples from collaborators originated in the United States, Italy and Spain and spanned both the acute and convalescent phases of COVID-19. A de-identified subject ID, COVID-19 status, age in years and sex were almost always included in the sample metadata. HLA class I and class II types, where available, came from metadata supplied by the sample provider rather than from assay-based typing. The samples were drawn from the first 160 participants of the ongoing ImmuneRACE study and from 1,254 subjects provided by 6 global collaborators. The dataset comprised deeply sampled blood TCRbeta repertoires from subjects exposed to, actively infected with, or recovered from COVID-19. The prospective study material was composed of cDNA or gDNA derived from T cells, B-cell-depleted T cells, or PBMCs. A freely available public database, intended as a resource for researchers studying the immune response to SARS-CoV-2, is where the repertoires were released. General conclusions and limits of the study: The amount of clinical and demographic metadata varied by source and participant and was provided uncurated.

As to this clone: Which antigen it targets is not known. No qualities accompany the bases; no much larger clone lies one base away.

There are 14 amino acids in the CDR3, from cysteine to phenylalanine inclusive. The only DNA kept is the CDR3, 42 bases in frame from the first base. Trimming removed 7 bases from V and 7 bases from J; the gene matches leave 10 bases unexplained. As encoded in the germline V gene (reference sequence), CDR1 is LNHDA while CDR2 is SQIVND. TCRbeta CDR3 regions were amplified from genomic DNA using the immunoSEQ Assay, a bias-controlled multiplex PCR. In the paper's pipeline: Within the assay, amplification of reference gene primers was used to estimate how many nucleated cells each sample contained. To quantify the absolute abundance of each unique TCRbeta CDR3 rearrangement, sequence reads were collapsed and filtered. For each sample, productive Simpson clonality was calculated as the square root of Simpson's diversity index over productive rearrangements. TCRdb took this table from immuneACCESS and kept in-frame rearrangements with V and J called. Such tables lack part of the clones; where checked against another copy, unresolved V genes explain under half of the gap, and the rest is unexplained. D and trimming come from the DNA, and the V and J calls and clone size come from that table. A total of approximately 220,000 clones appear in this sample, over 80% of them only once. The ten largest clones capture roughly 1.2% of the sample.

Enrolling through a virtual design, the prospective study's participants ranged in age from roughly 18 to 95 years and lived across about two dozen United States geographic areas. To assign participants to cohorts, the prospective study relied on clinical history that participants themselves reported in a screening survey and a study questionnaire. Recovered participants in ImmuneRACE Cohort 3 were defined by two consecutive negative NP/OP PCR tests, clearance by a healthcare professional, or resolution of symptoms. Each participant in the prospective study had whole blood, serum and a nasopharyngeal or oropharyngeal swab collected by mobile phlebotomists. Additional blood draws and questionnaires over an approximately two-month period could optionally be provided by prospective study participants. Before DNA extraction, blood samples from the prospective study were shipped at room temperature or frozen.

This chain joins TRBV19 to TRBJ1-2; 9 junctional bases match TRBD1. The sequenced sample consisted of PBMCs or T cells enriched from blood (not recorded which). This clonotype originated in a young man who had recovered from COVID-19. In nucleotide form, the sequence is TGTGCCAGTAAGTCCGAGGGACAGGGAACTGGCTACACCTTC. This translates into CASKSEGQGTGYTF.